The 28 T cell receptor beta chains listed next were all sequenced from one sample in a study of control samples from healthy donors and cancer patients. The protocol was immunoSEQ multiplex PCR, while the TCRdb copy is restricted to in-frame clones and leaves out a portion. This sample has 50,000 or so clones, with nearly 95% found just once. The sequenced sample was PBMCs. Receptors originate from a woman between 45 and 60 years old with head and neck cancer.

This rearrangement joins TRBV12-5 to TRBJ2-1; 16 bases are shared with TRBD2. This CDR3 comprises 20 residues. The V segment lost 6 bases and the J segment 4 bases; nucleotides outside the gene matches: 15. CDR1 and CDR2 from the germline V gene are LGHNT and FRNRAP. This CDR3 is CASGNLGLAGGPARYNEQFF. The DNA of the CDR3 is TGTGCTAGTGGAAACCTGGGACTAGCGGGGGGGCCAGCGAGGTACAATGAGCAGTTCTTC.

The J gene is TRBJ2-3, the V gene TRBV10-3; TRBD2 matches at 11 bases. Trimming cost V 2 bases and J 2 bases; bases outside gene matches: 6. Germline CDR1 ENHRY, CDR2 SYGVKD. This CDR3 is built from 17 residues. In nucleotides, the CDR3 is TGTGCCATCAGTGAGCTAGCGGGAGGTTCCCCCACAGATACGCAGTATTTT. Encoded protein: CAISELAGGSPTDTQYF.

The rearrangement links TRBV5-6 to TRBJ2-7, with 8 positions matching TRBD1. Germline V gene sequence: CDR1 SGHDT, CDR2 YYEEEE. The CDR3 length is 16 residues. V lost 3 bases, J lost 0 bases, and 8 bases stayed unmatched. The CDR3 loop reads CASSWGTGSDSYEQYF. In DNA form, the CDR3 reads TGTGCCAGCAGCTGGGGGACAGGTAGCGACTCCTACGAGCAGTACTTC.

This clone was found a few times. The rearrangement uses TRBV4-2 and TRBJ2-7, with TRBD1 matching 11 bases. Germline V gene lookup returns CDR1 LGHNA and CDR2 YNFKEQ. V was pared by 0 bases and J by 3 bases, with 4 bases of the junction left unmatched. This CDR3 is built from 16 residues. CDR3 in DNA: TGTGCCAGCAGCCAAGAGTCCGGGACAGGGGGCTACGAGCAGTACTTC. This codes for CASSQESGTGGYEQYF.

This CDR3 reads CSPMIAEGPDTQYF. In nucleotides, the CDR3 is TGCAGCCCCATGATAGCGGAGGGCCCAGATACGCAGTATTTT. The chain links TRBV29-1 to TRBJ2-3; perhaps TRBD2 as D (6 bases). Germline loops: CDR1 SQVTM, CDR2 ANQGSEA. The CDR3 length is 14 residues. V was shortened by 8 bases and J by 4 bases, with 19 bases between the two germline ends.

The genes are TRBV24-1 and TRBJ2-1; D is perhaps TRBD1 (6 bases). There are 16 residues in the CDR3. The germline V gene encodes CDR1 KGHDR and CDR2 SFDVKD. The germline V and J ends were trimmed by 1 base and 3 bases, with 12 bases remaining between them. CDR3 sequence (DNA): TGTGCCACCAGTGATTTTGACCAGGGGAGCTACAATGAGCAGTTCTTC. It specifies CATSDFDQGSYNEQFF.

The chain combines TRBV7-9 with TRBJ2-3; maybe TRBD2 (6 bases). The ends were cut back, 1 base at V and 8 bases at J, with 16 bases in the middle. The CDR3 is made up of 15 amino acids. Germline V gives CDR1 SEHNR, CDR2 FQNEAQ (reference sequence). The CDR3 nucleotides are TGTGCCAGCAGCTTAGTCGGCTTAGAGGGAGGTACGCAGTATTTT. Amino acids: CASSLVGLEGGTQYF.

The rearrangement joins TRBV7-2 to TRBJ1-6; D unclear. Trimming removed 11 bases from V and 8 bases from J, with 16 bases in between. The CDR3 extends over 13 amino acids. Germline V gene sequence: CDR1 SGHTA, CDR2 FQGNSA. CDR3 DNA: TGTGCCGGTGCGGCAGGAGAGTATTCACCCCTCCACTTT. It specifies CAGAAGEYSPLHF.

The chain recombines TRBV30 with TRBJ2-3, with TRBD2 matching over 8 bases. With 5 bases clipped from V and 5 bases from J, the junction kept 12 bases outside the gene matches. This CDR3 has 15 residues. Germline lookup yields CDR1 GTSNPN and CDR2 SVGIG (reference sequence). The CDR3 loop reads CAWEVGGRLGDTQYF. The CDR3 nucleotides are TGTGCCTGGGAGGTTGGCGGGAGGCTGGGAGATACGCAGTATTTT.

The rearrangement uses TRBV7-8 and TRBJ1-3; a weak D match, TRBD1 (5 bases). The CDR3 is made up of 15 amino acids. Germline CDR1 reads SGHVS; CDR2 reads FQNEAQ. The V gene lost 5 bases and the J gene lost 3 bases, with 14 bases spanning the gap. CDR3 amino acids: CASSQGPIFGNTIYF. The CDR3 DNA is TGTGCCAGCAGCCAGGGACCGATCTTTGGAAACACCATATATTTT.

As DNA, the CDR3 is TGCAGCGCCGCCTCGGGGGCCGGCACTGAAGCTTTCTTT. It specifies CSAASGAGTEAFF. The chain combines TRBV29-1 with TRBJ1-1; maybe TRBD1 (6 bases). The V gene lost 7 bases and the J gene lost 4 bases, with 16 bases spanning the gap. From germline, CDR1 is SQVTM and CDR2 ANQGSEA. The CDR3 is made up of 13 amino acids. The full variable domain, rest sourced from reference TRBV29-1 and TRBJ1-1, is SAVISQKPSRDICQRGTSLTIQCQVDSQVTMMFWYRQQPGQSLTLIATANQGSEATYESGFVIDKFPISRPNLTFSTLTVSNMSPEDSSIYLCSAASGAGTEAFFGQGTRLTVV.

The chain recombines TRBV28 with TRBJ2-7, with a tentative D call TRBD2 (6 bases). Between the trimmed V and J ends, which lost 6 bases and 4 bases, there was a span of 16 bases. Germline V gives CDR1 MDHEN, CDR2 SYDVKM. This CDR3 has 14 residues. The CDR3 loop reads CASSLPGSWYEQYF. Written as DNA, the CDR3 is TGTGCCAGCAGCCTGCCCGGGAGTTGGTACGAGCAGTACTTC.

J is TRBJ2-4 and V is TRBV4-1, with D possibly TRBD1 on 6 matching bases. The CDR3 totals 20 residues. V shed 4 bases and J shed 0 bases, with 25 bases lying between them. From germline, CDR1 is MGHRA and CDR2 YSYEKL. CDR3 region: CASSLNIQGRTSEAKNIQYF. The CDR3 nucleotides read TGCGCCAGCAGCCTCAATATACAGGGCCGCACTTCGGAAGCCAAAAACATTCAGTACTTC.

This clone was observed a single time. This rearrangement joins TRBV4-3 to TRBJ2-1; possibly TRBD2 for D (6 bases). Looked up from germline, CDR1 is LGHNA and CDR2 is YSLEER. This CDR3 is 16 amino acids long. V lost 6 bases, J lost 5 bases, and 20 bases lay in between. The CDR3 DNA sequence: TGCGCCAGCAGTCCGGGAGCGACTTTGGTCAACAATGAGCAGTTCTTC. Amino acids: CASSPGATLVNNEQFF.

The J gene is TRBJ1-3, the V gene TRBV7-2, with D unclear. The V end was cut by 1 base, the J end by 2 bases, with 12 bases between. CDR1 is SGHTA and CDR2 is FQGNSA in the germline V gene. CDR3 length: 16 residues. This chain's CDR3 is CASSLGSVATGNTIYF. The CDR3 region has the DNA TGTGCCAGCAGCTTAGGTTCGGTGGCGACTGGAAACACCATATATTTT. Together with reference TRBV7-2 and TRBJ1-3, the CDR3 gives the full variable domain: GAGVSQSPSNKVTEKGKDVELRCDPISGHTALYWYRQSLGQGLEFLIYFQGNSAPDKSGLPSDRFSAERTGGSVSTLTIQRTQQEDSAVYLCASSLGSVATGNTIYFGEGSWLTVV.

The chain employs TRBV6-5 and TRBJ1-3; D ambiguous. The V end lost 5 bases, the J end lost 4 bases, and 15 bases lay between the germline ends. CDR1 and CDR2 from the germline V gene are MNHEY and SVGAGI. CDR3 size: 15 residues. The CDR3 protein is CASSPLPVSGNTIYF. For the CDR3, the DNA is TGTGCCAGCAGTCCCCTCCCGGTTAGCGGAAACACCATATATTTT.

The rearrangement uses TRBV3-1 (or the pseudogene TRBV3-2) and TRBJ2-7; D gene ambiguous. Trimming removed 1 base at V and 4 bases at J, with 11 bases between. Germline CDR1 is LGHDT and CDR2 is YNNKEL (reference sequence). CDR3 length: 14 amino acids. The CDR3 region has the DNA TGTGCCAGCAGCCAAGTTCCCCTGACATACGAGCAGTACTTC. It is translated as CASSQVPLTYEQYF.

V is TRBV28 and J is TRBJ2-7; D not certain. CDR1 is MDHEN and CDR2 is SYDVKM in the germline V gene. V lost 3 bases and J lost 3, with 9 bases in between. The CDR3 covers 13 residues. The CDR3 DNA sequence: TGTGCCAGCAGTTTTCGTTCCCTCTACGAGCAGTACTTC. Amino acid sequence: CASSFRSLYEQYF.

Concerning this clone: One junction end disagrees with the germline gene, perhaps due to a read error. The chain carries TRBV18 and TRBJ2-2; D is uncertain. The CDR3 sequence is 13 residues long. Germline values: CDR1 KGHSH, CDR2 LQKENI. CDR3 sequence reads: CASSPPNTGELFF. The CDR3 region has the DNA TGTGCCAGCTCTCCACCTAACACCGGGGAGCTGTTTTTT.

The chain carries TRBV11-2 and TRBJ1-1; D remains unclear. Germline values: CDR1 SGHAT, CDR2 FQNNGV. The CDR3 runs 10 residues. Trimming left V 5 bases short and J 7 bases short, with 5 bases between. The CDR3 DNA reads as TGTGCCAGCAGCCCCGATGAAGCTTTCTTT. Protein: CASSPDEAFF.

The chain combines TRBV6-5 with TRBJ2-7; TRBD1 aligns across 8 bases. The V segment lost 6 bases and the J segment 2 bases; nucleotides outside the gene matches: 9. Germline V gene sequence: CDR1 MNHEY, CDR2 SVGAGI. This CDR3 comprises 15 residues. CDR3 residues: CASSLSGGDTYEQYF. Here the CDR3 DNA reads TGTGCCAGCAGCCTCTCAGGGGGCGACACCTACGAGCAGTACTTC.

This clone appeared once. The genes are TRBV28 and TRBJ2-7; TRBD2 matches at 10 bases. V was pared by 4 bases and J by 6 bases, with 6 bases of the junction left unmatched. Germline CDR1 is MDHEN and CDR2 is SYDVKM. This CDR3 is built from 14 residues. The CDR3 loop reads CASSSPRTSGEQYF. The DNA for the CDR3 is TGTGCCAGCAGTTCCCCTCGGACTAGCGGCGAGCAGTACTTC.

In its sample, this clone was seen once. The chain employs TRBV6-6 and TRBJ1-6, with D unclear. This CDR3 has 13 amino acids. Trimming left V 4 bases short and J 7 bases short, with 8 bases between. Looked up from germline, CDR1 is MNHNY and CDR2 is SVGAGI (reference sequence). CDR3 loop: CASSSPENSPLHF. The CDR3 DNA reads as TGTGCCAGCAGTTCGCCAGAGAATTCACCCCTCCACTTT.

The chain recombines TRBV7-6 with TRBJ2-2; D is possibly TRBD1 (7 bases). This CDR3 has 16 residues. The V end was cut by 5 bases, the J end by 5 bases, with 18 bases between. Germline assignment: CDR1 SGHVS and CDR2 FNYEAQ. The CDR3 here is CASSPQGGSNTGELFF. The CDR3 DNA follows: TGTGCCAGCAGCCCCCAGGGGGGCTCTAATACCGGGGAGCTGTTTTTT.

This clone has a single count. This rearrangement joins TRBV19 to TRBJ2-2; D is possibly TRBD1 (6 bases). Trimming removed 4 bases at V and 0 bases at J, with 12 bases between. The CDR3 runs to 16 residues. Germline-derived CDR1 and CDR2 are LNHDA and SQIVND (reference sequence). CDR3 amino acids: CASSSRTVSNTGELFF. CDR3 bases: TGTGCCAGTAGTAGCAGGACAGTCTCGAACACCGGGGAGCTGTTTTTT.

The chain links TRBV12-3 or TRBV12-4 to TRBJ2-3; D might be TRBD2 (5 bases). The CDR3 has 12 amino acids. V lost 1 base, J lost 6 bases, and 5 bases lay in between. In DNA form, the CDR3 reads TGTGCCAGCAGTTTAGGAGGGGATACGCAGTATTTT. Encoded protein: CASSLGGDTQYF.

The chain couples TRBV13 to TRBJ2-4; maybe TRBD2 (5 bases). Trimming pared 2 bases from V and 1 base from J, leaving 12 bases between. The CDR3 has 16 amino acids. Looked up from germline, CDR1 is PRHDT and CDR2 is FYEKMQ (reference sequence). CDR3 in DNA: TGTGCCAGCAGCTTAAGCCCCAGAGGGGCCAAAAACATTCAGTACTTC. Protein: CASSLSPRGAKNIQYF.

Only one count was recorded for this clone. The chain has TRBV7-2 and TRBJ2-1; 7 nucleotides align to TRBD2. The CDR3 has 16 residues. Germline trimming cut 1 base from V and 4 bases from J; bases unmatched to any gene: 7. Per the germline V gene, CDR1 is SGHTA and CDR2 is FQGNSA. For the CDR3, the DNA is TGTGCCAGCAGCTTAGGGATAGCGGGCAATTACAATGAGCAGTTCTTC. Encoded protein: CASSLGIAGNYNEQFF.